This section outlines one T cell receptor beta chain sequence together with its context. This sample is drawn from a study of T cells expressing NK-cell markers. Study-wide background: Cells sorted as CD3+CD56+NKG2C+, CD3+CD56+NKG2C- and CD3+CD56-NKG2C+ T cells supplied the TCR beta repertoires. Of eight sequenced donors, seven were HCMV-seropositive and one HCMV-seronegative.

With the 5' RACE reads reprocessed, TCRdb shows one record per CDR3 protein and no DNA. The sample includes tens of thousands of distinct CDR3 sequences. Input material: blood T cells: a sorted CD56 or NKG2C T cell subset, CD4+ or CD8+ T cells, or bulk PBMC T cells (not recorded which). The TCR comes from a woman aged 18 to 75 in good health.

CDR3 loop: CASSPNVPRDEQFF. J is TRBJ2-1 and V is TRBV5-1; TCRdb lists TRBD1, though no DNA is available to test this call. CDR3 size: 14 residues. CDR1 is SGHRS and CDR2 is YFSETQ in the germline V gene.